Following are 14 T cell receptor beta chains from one sample sequenced in a study of shared clonotypes between healthy human individuals (dated by TCRdb to the early 2020s). Library prep was done by the immunoSEQ multiplex PCR assay. TCRdb carries this immuneACCESS record with in-frame sequences only. Its versions omit some clonotypes, under half of them owing to an unresolved V gene in the studies checked, with the rest unexplained. This sample lists about 1.1 million clones; roughly 77% were detected once. The ten largest clonotypes hold 0.89% of the sample. Material: memory CD4+ T cells from PBMCs. The sample's cell subset or site, from its label and the paper: CD45RA-negative fraction. Every receptor here comes from a man between 18 and 35 years old in good health. Some clones in this sample may be carry-over from other donors' samples.

The DNA for the CDR3 is TGCGCCAGCAGCGTCGGTGAGACAGGGGTAGGAAACACCATATATTTT. It codes for CASSVGETGVGNTIYF. This rearrangement joins TRBV5-1 to TRBJ1-3, with 8 bases identical to TRBD1. The CDR3 has 16 residues. Germline values: CDR1 SGHRS, CDR2 YFSETQ. V shed 4 bases, J shed 4 bases, and the junction held 10 bases outside the gene matches.

V is TRBV6-4 and J is TRBJ2-1; TRBD2 matches 13 bases. The J segment lost 6 bases and the V segment lost 4 bases, leaving 0 bases of the junction unmatched. This CDR3 is 14 amino acids long. The V gene's germline CDR1 is MRHNA and CDR2 SNTAGT. In nucleotides, the CDR3 is TGTGCCAGCAGTGGGACTAGCGGGAGCAATGAGCAGTTCTTC. Translation gives CASSGTSGSNEQFF.

This chain connects TRBV7-2 to TRBJ2-7; TRBD2 aligns across 7 bases. V dropped 4 bases and J dropped 3; count of bases not matched to a gene: 9. Germline CDR1 SGHTA, CDR2 FQGNSA. The CDR3 extends over 15 amino acids. CDR3 DNA sequence: TGTGCCAGCAGCTCCTGGGACTACAATAACTACGAGCAGTACTTC. Translation gives CASSSWDYNNYEQYF.

This chain joins TRBV2 and TRBJ2-3; no definite D call. CDR3 length: 13 amino acids. CDR1 is SNHLY, CDR2 FYNNEI, per germline. V lost 2 bases to trimming and J lost 8 bases, with 11 bases between them. CDR3 in DNA: TGTGCCAGCAGTGAAAGCAGAGCGAGTACGCAGTATTTT. Protein product: CASSESRASTQYF.

CDR3: CASSPSGTRSGVGLSYNEQFF. The CDR3 DNA is TGTGCCAGCAGCCCATCGGGGACTAGGTCCGGTGTAGGCCTCTCCTACAATGAGCAGTTCTTC. The chain uses TRBV28 and TRBJ2-1; TRBD2 matches at 8 bases. CDR1 is MDHEN and CDR2 is SYDVKM in the germline V gene. Losses at the gene ends were 6 bases for V and 0 bases for J; bases not matched to a gene: 22. CDR3 length equals 21 residues.

This clone occurred a few times. CDR3 sequence reads: CASSPDLASGRTGELFF. For the CDR3, the DNA is TGTGCCAGCAGCCCGGACCTGGCTAGCGGGAGAACCGGGGAGCTGTTTTTT. This chain links TRBV7-3 with TRBJ2-2; 10 bases align to TRBD2. Germline loops: CDR1 SGHTA, CDR2 FQGTGA. There are 17 residues in the CDR3. V lost 5 bases to trimming and J lost 5 bases; unmatched junction nucleotides: 11. Together with reference TRBV7-3 and TRBJ2-2, the CDR3 gives the full variable domain: GAGVSQTPSNKVTEKGKYVELRCDPISGHTALYWYRQSLGQGPEFLIYFQGTGAADDSGLPNDRFFAVRPEGSVSTLKIQRTERGDSAVYLCASSPDLASGRTGELFFGEGSRLTVL.

The chain employs TRBV4-2 and TRBJ1-1, with D tentatively TRBD1 (6 bases). The CDR3 is 16 amino acids. CDR1 and CDR2 (germline): LGHNA, YNFKEQ. V gave up 2 bases and J gave up 10 bases, with 23 bases separating them. As DNA, the CDR3 is TGTGCCAGCAGCCAACTCACGCTGGGGGGGGCGGTGGGAGCTTTCTTT. Protein: CASSQLTLGGAVGAFF.

The chain links TRBV9 to TRBJ2-2; D possibly matches TRBD1 or TRBD2 (7 bases each). The CDR3 is 15 residues long. Trimming shortened V by 4 bases and J by 9 bases, and 19 bases separated the two germline ends. The germline gives CDR1 SGDLS, CDR2 YYNGEE. As DNA, the CDR3 is TGTGCCAGCAGCCCAGGGGGGGGCCGACTGAGGGAGCTGTTTTTT. Translation gives CASSPGGGRLRELFF. Using reference TRBV9 and TRBJ2-2 for the parts outside the CDR3, the full variable domain is DSGVTQTPKHLITATGQRVTLRCSPRSGDLSVYWYQQSLDQGLQFLIQYYNGEERAKGNILERFSAQQFPDLHSELNLSSLELGDSALYFCASSPGGGRLRELFFGEGSRLTVL.

The chain is built from TRBV29-1 and TRBJ2-3; TRBD1 aligns across 11 bases. This CDR3 is 14 amino acids long. Germline lookup yields CDR1 SQVTM and CDR2 ANQGSEA. After removal of 3 bases from V and 2 bases from J, the junction contained 1 base not matched to a gene. CDR3: CSVEDRGLTDTQYF. The CDR3 nucleotides read TGCAGCGTTGAGGACAGGGGGCTCACAGATACGCAGTATTTT.

The chain uses TRBV19 and TRBJ1-5; D not certain. Trimming pared 5 bases from V and 5 bases from J, leaving 13 bases between. CDR3 length: 14 amino acids. Germline-derived CDR1 and CDR2 are LNHDA and SQIVND (reference sequence). The CDR3 nucleotides are TGTGCCAGTAGTCCAATAAACAGAGATCAGCCCCAGCATTTT. Translation gives CASSPINRDQPQHF.

The J gene is TRBJ2-7, the V gene TRBV30, with 10 bases fitting TRBD1. Germline V lookup: CDR1 GTSNPN, CDR2 SVGIG (reference sequence). Trimming cost V 2 bases and J 5 bases; bases outside gene matches: 6. CDR3 length equals 14 residues. The CDR3 DNA sequence: TGTGCCTGGAGTCCACGACAGGGGGCCAACGAGCAGTACTTC. This encodes CAWSPRQGANEQYF.

The table lists this clone with a few counts. The genes are TRBV7-9 and TRBJ2-3, with D perhaps TRBD2 (5 bases). Deletions cut 5 bases from V and 7 bases from J, with 19 bases between. In germline, CDR1 is SEHNR, CDR2 FQNEAQ (reference sequence). The CDR3 is made up of 15 amino acids. The CDR3 nucleotides read TGTGCCAGCAGCGTCCGGGCCGCTGAGGGAAATACGCAGTATTTT. Its translation is CASSVRAAEGNTQYF. The entire variable domain, with the rest obtained from reference TRBV7-9 and TRBJ2-3, is as follows: DTGVSQNPRHKITKRGQNVTFRCDPISEHNRLYWYRQTLGQGPEFLTYFQNEAQLEKSRLLSDRFSAERPKGSFSTLEIQRTEQGDSAMYLCASSVRAAEGNTQYFGPGTRLTVL.

CDR3 residues: CASSESRGRREKLFF. The CDR3 coding sequence is TGCGCCAGCAGTGAGTCGAGAGGGAGACGAGAAAAACTGTTTTTT. The V call is TRBV10-1, the J call TRBJ1-4; D remains unclear. V gave up 0 bases and J gave up 8 bases, with 13 bases separating them. The germline CDR1 and CDR2 sequences are WNHNN and SYGVQD (reference sequence). This CDR3 contains 15 residues.

The chain carries TRBV11-2 and TRBJ2-7; TRBD1 agrees at 12 bases. The V gene's germline CDR1 is SGHAT and CDR2 FQNNGV. After removal of 5 bases from V and 6 bases from J, the junction contained 11 bases not matched to a gene. The CDR3 length is 16 residues. CDR3 region: CASSRRQGQGAIEQYF. Written as DNA, the CDR3 is TGTGCCAGCAGCCGACGACAGGGACAGGGGGCTATCGAGCAGTACTTC. The entire variable domain, with the rest obtained from reference TRBV11-2 and TRBJ2-7, is as follows: EAGVAQSPRYKIIEKRQSVAFWCNPISGHATLYWYQQILGQGPKLLIQFQNNGVVDDSQLPKDRFSAERLKGVDSTLKIQPAKLEDSAVYLCASSRRQGQGAIEQYFGPGTRLTVT.